This T cell receptor beta chain was captured by sequencing in a study of blood T cell repertoires in COVID-19. As for the study in general: The origin of the acute and convalescent COVID-19 samples was the United States, Italy and Spain. From T cells, B-cell-depleted T cells, or PBMCs came the material, which was cDNA or gDNA.

The table came from immunoSEQ multiplex PCR; TCRdb's copy has only in-frame clones and leaves some out. The data contain fewer than 250,000 clones, around 85% of them seen just once; the ten biggest clones take up 0.72%. The specimen was peripheral blood. The TCR was taken from a man between 40 and 49 years old with acute or convalescent COVID-19.

The CDR3 sequence is CASNRQGIGEQYF. The CDR3 nucleotides read TGTGCCAGCAACAGACAGGGGATTGGGGAGCAGTACTTC. The chain is built from TRBV6-5 and TRBJ2-7; 8 bases are a match to TRBD1. Germline V lookup: CDR1 MNHEY, CDR2 SVGAGI. The CDR3 spans 13 residues. Trimming took 7 bases from V and 7 from J; bases not matched to a gene: 9.